Below are 24 T cell receptor beta chains sequenced from a single sample in a study of T-cell memory formation after mild COVID-19 (dated by TCRdb to the early 2020s). Library creation used 5' RACE. Sequencing was carried out with an Illumina NovaSeq 6000. The public reads were run again by TCRdb, first through fastp at Q25 and then through MiXCR, and only productive beta chains were kept. Rows with a matching CDR3 protein are joined into one entry that keeps the most common DNA and genes. This sample is represented by around 250,000 distinct CDR3 sequences; 8% to 9.5% of them were singletons. Around 20% of the sample is held by the ten biggest clonotypes. The sequenced material came from PBMCs or a T cell subset sorted from them (not recorded which). The source of these receptors is a man younger than 35 who had mild COVID-19 (a few samples of this study predate the infection). The sample titles of this study are shuffled in the database, so cell type and time point are left out; the donor was told from shared clones.

The rearrangement joins TRBV7-2 to TRBJ1-2; D is uncertain. Between the trimmed V and J ends, which lost 1 base and 4 bases, there was a span of 7 bases. Germline CDR1 and CDR2: SGHTA and FQGNSA. The CDR3 spans 13 residues. The CDR3 nucleotides are TGTGCCAGCAGCTTAGTCTCGCTCTATGGCTACACCTTC. Amino acids: CASSLVSLYGYTF.

This clonotype came up a few times. The chain carries TRBV28 and TRBJ1-2, with D tentatively TRBD1 (6 bases). This CDR3 is 12 amino acids long. Germline CDR1 MDHEN, CDR2 SYDVKM. Between the trimmed V and J ends, which lost 1 base and 6 bases, there was a span of 6 bases. The CDR3 coding sequence is TGTGCCAGCAGTTTATCAGGGGATGGCTACACCTTC. Encoded protein: CASSLSGDGYTF.

This chain connects TRBV10-3 to TRBJ2-5, with 11 bases that match TRBD2. The CDR3 sequence is 16 residues long. Unmatched junction bases numbered 7, after V lost 4 bases and J lost 3 bases. Germline assignment: CDR1 ENHRY and CDR2 SYGVKD. The DNA for the CDR3 is TGTGCCATCAGTGCCGCTTCGACTAGCGGGGAAGAGACCCAGTACTTC. This gives the protein CAISAASTSGEETQYF.

This clonotype has just a few counts. This chain links TRBV4-3 with TRBJ2-7, with 9 positions matching TRBD1. Germline CDR1 is LGHNA and CDR2 is YSLEER. The trim removed 5 bases at V and 6 bases at J, leaving 14 bases unmatched. The CDR3 extends over 16 amino acids. The CDR3 DNA reads as TGCGCCAGCAGCGCAAGATATCAGGGACAGGGTGGCGAGCAGTACTTC. Its protein is CASSARYQGQGGEQYF.

This clonotype was detected a few times. The rearrangement uses TRBV7-6 and TRBJ1-1, with D perhaps TRBD1 (5 bases). Deletions cut 3 bases from V and 3 bases from J, with 11 bases between. Looked up from germline, CDR1 is SGHVS and CDR2 is FNYEAQ. CDR3 length: 14 residues. In nucleotides, the CDR3 is TGTGCCAGCAGCTTTAATTCGGGGGACACTGAAGCTTTCTTT. The encoded protein is CASSFNSGDTEAFF.

The sample holds one count of this clonotype. This chain joins TRBV11-2 and TRBJ2-3, with D tentatively TRBD1 (6 bases). V was cut by 1 base and J by 10 bases, with 18 bases left in between. Germline values: CDR1 SGHAT, CDR2 FQNNGV. CDR3 size: 15 residues. CDR3 amino acids: CASSLVVQGLAPQYF. The CDR3 region has the DNA TGTGCCAGCAGCTTAGTGGTACAGGGATTAGCTCCGCAGTATTTT.

This clonotype was found a few times. This chain connects TRBV6-2 or TRBV6-3 to TRBJ2-2; 8 bases are shared with TRBD1. The CDR3 contains 17 residues. The junction had 14 bases not matched to a gene; V was cut back by 6 bases and J by 5 bases. The germline gives CDR1 MNHEY, CDR2 SVGEGT. CDR3 nucleotides: TGTGCCAGCAGCCAGGATCCCGGGACAGGCGTGACCGGGGAGCTGTTTTTT. Translating it yields CASSQDPGTGVTGELFF.

This clonotype turned up a few times. This rearrangement joins TRBV4-2 to TRBJ2-3; no definite D call. Deletions cut 0 bases from V and 6 bases from J, with 10 bases between. Germline-derived CDR1 and CDR2 are LGHNA and YNFKEQ. This CDR3 contains 14 residues. CDR3 loop: CASSQDPTTDTQYF. Here the CDR3 DNA reads TGTGCCAGCAGCCAAGATCCAACTACCGATACGCAGTATTTT.

The genes are TRBV7-3 and TRBJ2-7; D might be TRBD1 (6 bases). CDR3 length: 15 residues. The V end lost 3 bases, the J end lost 0 bases, and 12 bases lay between the germline ends. Germline V gene lookup returns CDR1 SGHTA and CDR2 FQGTGA. The CDR3 loop reads CASSFQGPSSYEQYV. CDR3 nucleotides: TGTGCCAGCAGCTTCCAGGGGCCTTCCTCCTACGAGCAGTACGTC.

J is TRBJ1-6 and V is TRBV6-6; no reliable D call. V was shortened by 3 bases and J by 7 bases, with 10 bases between the two germline ends. CDR3 length: 14 residues. From germline, CDR1 is MNHNY and CDR2 SVGAGI (reference sequence). DNA for the CDR3: TGTGCCAGCAGTTATCGTCCTCGGAATTCACCCCTCCACTTT. Encoded protein: CASSYRPRNSPLHF.

The V gene is TRBV30, the J gene TRBJ1-2; D call uncertain. Trimming pared 2 bases from V and 4 bases from J, leaving 8 bases between. The V gene's germline CDR1 is GTSNPN and CDR2 SVGIG (reference sequence). This CDR3 spans 12 amino acids. The CDR3 DNA is TGTGCCTGGAGTCGGCAGACCTATGGCTACACCTTC. Amino acid sequence: CAWSRQTYGYTF.

This chain links TRBV18 with TRBJ1-2; D may be TRBD1 (5 bases). The V end lost 2 bases, the J end lost 3 bases, and 7 bases lay between the germline ends. Germline CDR1 reads KGHSH; CDR2 reads LQKENI. The CDR3 consists of 13 residues. The CDR3 DNA follows: TGTGCCAGCTCACCAAGCAGGGACTATGGCTACACCTTC. Amino acid sequence: CASSPSRDYGYTF.

The chain combines TRBV9 with TRBJ2-3; D assignment may be TRBD1 or TRBD2 (6 bases each). CDR1 is SGDLS and CDR2 is YYNGEE in the germline V gene. The length of the CDR3 is 15 residues. Trimming stripped 4 bases from V and 3 bases from J, with 15 bases between. CDR3 in amino acids: CASSPYTGRTDTQYF. Written as DNA, the CDR3 is TGTGCCAGCAGCCCATACACAGGGAGGACAGATACGCAGTATTTT.

This clonotype was detected a few times. V usage is TRBV5-1 and J usage is TRBJ1-4; 10 nucleotides agree with TRBD1. The CDR3 is made up of 14 amino acids. Looked up from germline, CDR1 is SGHRS and CDR2 is YFSETQ. After removal of 4 bases from V and 7 bases from J, the junction contained 4 bases not matched to a gene. Here the CDR3 DNA reads TGCGCCAGCAGCCGCGGGACAGGGGTTGAAAAACTGTTTTTT. Amino acid sequence: CASSRGTGVEKLFF.

The V gene is TRBV7-9, the J gene TRBJ1-1; D is perhaps TRBD1 (5 bases). Germline CDR1 reads SEHNR; CDR2 reads FQNEAQ (reference sequence). V lost 7 bases to trimming and J lost 0 bases, with 18 bases between them. This CDR3 has 16 amino acids. The CDR3 DNA is TGTGCCAGCACCTCAACCGAGGGGCGAATGAACACTGAAGCTTTCTTT. Protein: CASTSTEGRMNTEAFF.

The rearrangement uses TRBV10-3 and TRBJ2-5, with 7 nucleotides matching TRBD1. Trimming at V came to 5 bases and at J to 4 bases, leaving 7 bases not matched to a gene. CDR3 length equals 14 residues. Germline V gene lookup returns CDR1 ENHRY and CDR2 SYGVKD. The CDR3 coding sequence is TGTGCCATCAGTCGACAGGGAGAAGGAGAGACCCAGTACTTC. Translating it yields CAISRQGEGETQYF.

This clonotype was counted between two and nine times. The V gene is TRBV24-1, the J gene TRBJ2-1; 11 nucleotides align to TRBD2. The V and J ends lost 2 bases and 2 bases, in that order; junction bases with no gene match: 1. This CDR3 contains 16 residues. CDR1 is KGHDR, CDR2 SFDVKD, per germline. CDR3 protein: CATSDSLAGAYNEQFF. CDR3 DNA sequence: TGTGCCACCAGTGATTCACTAGCGGGAGCCTACAATGAGCAGTTCTTC.

This clonotype has a handful of counts. V is TRBV20-1 and J is TRBJ1-5; D gene uncertain. The CDR3 has 14 residues. Germline CDR1 is DFQATT and CDR2 is SNEGSKA (reference sequence). V was trimmed by 0 bases and J by 2 bases, leaving 8 bases between them. CDR3: CSAREVMGNQPQHF. The CDR3 DNA reads TGCAGTGCTAGAGAAGTCATGGGCAATCAGCCCCAGCATTTT.

This clonotype showed up many times. CDR3 sequence (DNA): TGTGCCAGCAGCTCGCGGTCTAGCGGGGGGGCTATAGATACGCAGTATTTT. Translated, it gives CASSSRSSGGAIDTQYF. The gene calls are TRBV7-2 and TRBJ2-3, with TRBD2 identical over 12 bases. Germline CDR1 is SGHTA and CDR2 is FQGNSA. This CDR3 has 17 residues. Unmatched junction bases numbered 10, after V lost 4 bases and J lost 5 bases.

The sample holds many counts of this clonotype. The V gene is TRBV3-1, the J gene TRBJ1-6; D is uncertain. Per the germline V gene, CDR1 is LGHDT and CDR2 is YNNKEL (reference sequence). Trimming removed 0 bases at V and 10 bases at J, with 10 bases between. The CDR3 length is 14 residues. CDR3 in DNA: TGTGCCAGCAGCCAAGATAGGGTAGGATCACCCCTCCACTTT. Amino acid sequence: CASSQDRVGSPLHF.

The sample holds a few counts of this clonotype. The chain employs TRBV5-4 and TRBJ1-1; D is possibly TRBD1 (6 bases). The germline V gene has CDR1 SGHNT and CDR2 YYREEE (reference sequence). The V gene lost 3 bases and the J gene lost 2 bases, with 17 bases spanning the gap. The CDR3 has 16 amino acids. CDR3 amino acids: CASSYGGTKVNTEAFF. CDR3 DNA sequence: TGTGCCAGCAGCTACGGAGGGACAAAAGTCAACACTGAAGCTTTCTTT. Full variable domain (rest looked up from reference TRBV5-4 and TRBJ1-1): ETGVTQSPTHLIKTRGQQVTLRCSSQSGHNTVSWYQQALGQGPQFIFQYYREEENGRGNFPPRFSGLQFPNYSSELNVNALELDDSALYLCASSYGGTKVNTEAFFGQGTRLTVV.

The V gene is TRBV18, the J gene TRBJ1-4; tentatively, D is TRBD1 (5 bases). This CDR3 spans 15 amino acids. V was trimmed by 5 bases and J by 10 bases, leaving 20 bases between them. CDR1 and CDR2 (germline): KGHSH, LQKENI. CDR3: CASSTGTVTGGKLFF. The CDR3, as DNA: TGTGCCAGCTCAACCGGGACCGTTACCGGGGGAAAACTGTTTTTT.

This clonotype was picked up a small number of times. The rearrangement joins TRBV3-1 to TRBJ2-3; 12 positions agree with TRBD2. Germline V gene lookup returns CDR1 LGHDT and CDR2 YNNKEL (reference sequence). The ends lost 4 bases at V and 7 bases at J; junction bases unmatched: 6. CDR3 length equals 15 residues. The CDR3 region is CASSPSGGVSHTQYF. The DNA of the CDR3 is TGTGCCAGCAGCCCTAGCGGGGGGGTTTCCCATACGCAGTATTTT.

This clonotype turned up a few times. The V and J genes are TRBV5-4 and TRBJ1-1; D is ambiguous. CDR3 length: 14 amino acids. Trimming stripped 2 bases from V and 3 bases from J, with 11 bases between. The V gene's germline CDR1 is SGHNT and CDR2 YYREEE (reference sequence). CDR3 sequence reads: CASSLEQLYTEAFF. The DNA for the CDR3 is TGTGCCAGCAGCTTAGAACAGTTGTACACTGAAGCTTTCTTT. The full variable domain, completed using reference TRBV5-4 and TRBJ1-1, is ETGVTQSPTHLIKTRGQQVTLRCSSQSGHNTVSWYQQALGQGPQFIFQYYREEENGRGNFPPRFSGLQFPNYSSELNVNALELDDSALYLCASSLEQLYTEAFFGQGTRLTVV.